Listed below are T cell receptor beta chains from one sample, sequenced in a study of cytomegalovirus exposure and HLA in healthy donors. The table came from immunoSEQ multiplex PCR; TCRdb's copy has only in-frame clones and leaves some out. The profile covers some 60,000 clones, with over 70% appearing a single time and around 4.2% taken by the ten largest. Material: PBMCs. These receptors came from a middle-aged woman in good health and CMV-seronegative. The conserved cysteine and the conserved F or W are not part of the CDR3 here.

CDR3: ASSRIFRGSGGDTQY
V: TRBV14
J: TRBJ2-3

CDR3: ATSRESDISSYGYT
V: TRBV15
J: TRBJ1-2

CDR3: ASSEVGGQGAQPQH
V: TRBV6-1
J: TRBJ1-5

CDR3: ASSLTSGAYNEQF
V: TRBV4-1
J: TRBJ2-1

CDR3: ASSWGLALYNEQF
V: TRBV5-6
J: TRBJ2-1

CDR3: ASSQGYSNQPQH
V: TRBV11-2
J: TRBJ1-5

CDR3: ASSSRLAGAKNIQY
V: TRBV6-5
J: TRBJ2-4

CDR3: ASSAPGTSFSNEQF
V: TRBV5-4
J: TRBJ2-1

CDR3: ASSLGTSGYSYEQY
V: TRBV5-4
J: TRBJ2-7

CDR3: ASSLRTSGRAEETQY
V: TRBV19
J: TRBJ2-5